Following are 6 T cell receptor beta chains from one sample sequenced in a study of cytomegalovirus exposure and HLA in healthy donors. The study ran its PCR with 60 Vbeta and 13 Jbeta primers. TCRdb's table, derived via immunoSEQ multiplex PCR, lists solely in-frame clones and lacks some. The ten top clones account for around 0.95%, within a sample of around 190,000 clones. Sequencing used PBMCs. The receptors come from a woman between 25 and 40 years old in good health and CMV-seropositive.

This chain uses TRBV19 with TRBJ2-7; the D is unclear. This CDR3 has 14 residues. The ends were cut back, 5 bases at V and 6 bases at J, with 17 bases in the middle. The germline gives CDR1 LNHDA, CDR2 SQIVND (reference sequence). The CDR3 reads CASSPQTGYGEQYF. CDR3 nucleotide sequence: TGTGCCAGTAGTCCGCAGACGGGTTACGGCGAGCAGTACTTC.

The genes are TRBV5-6 and TRBJ2-3; 9 positions match TRBD2. This CDR3 spans 16 amino acids. The V gene end was trimmed by 3 bases and the J gene end by 3 bases; junction bases not matched to a gene: 8. The germline gives CDR1 SGHDT, CDR2 YYEEEE. CDR3 region: CASSYAEREVTDTQYF. The DNA for the CDR3 is TGTGCCAGCAGCTACGCAGAGCGGGAGGTGACAGATACGCAGTATTTT.

The chain's CDR3 is CASSLTGVRNTEAFF. The CDR3, as DNA: TGCGCCAGCAGTTTGACAGGGGTACGGAACACTGAAGCTTTCTTT. V and J are TRBV5-1 and TRBJ1-1; TRBD1 matches at 8 bases. The CDR3 sequence is 15 residues long. Germline trimming cut 5 bases from V and 1 base from J; bases unmatched to any gene: 7. From germline, CDR1 is SGHRS and CDR2 YFSETQ.

The chain has TRBV5-1 and TRBJ2-5, with 10 nucleotides matching TRBD1. The J call could be wrong; TRBJ2-7 is a better fit for the DNA end. Per the germline V gene, CDR1 is SGHRS and CDR2 is YFSETQ. The CDR3 loop spans 15 amino acids. The CDR3 is CASSHNGQGVHEQYF. DNA for the CDR3: TGCGCCAGCAGCCACAATGGACAGGGGGTCCACGAGCAGTACTTC.

The V call is TRBV12-5, the J call TRBJ1-5; 7 nucleotides line up with TRBD1. Germline loops: CDR1 LGHNT, CDR2 FRNRAP. The CDR3 length is 14 residues. J lost 6 bases, V lost 5 bases, and 7 bases had no gene match. The chain's CDR3 is CASGLDRVIQPQHF. CDR3 nucleotide sequence: TGTGCTAGTGGTCTCGACAGGGTCATTCAGCCCCAGCATTTT.

V is TRBV19 and J is TRBJ2-7; D may be TRBD1 (7 bases). V was trimmed by 3 bases and J by 5 bases, leaving 20 bases between them. Germline CDR1 reads LNHDA; CDR2 reads SQIVND (reference sequence). The CDR3 runs 16 residues. The CDR3 nucleotides read TGTGCCAGTAGTATCTCACAGGGGAGGTTCCGGAACGAGCAGTACTTC. Translation: CASSISQGRFRNEQYF. The full variable domain, its missing parts supplied by reference TRBV19 and TRBJ2-7, is DGGITQSPKYLFRKEGQNVTLSCEQNLNHDAMYWYRQDPGQGLRLIYYSQIVNDFQKGDIAEGYSVSREKKESFPLTVTSAQKNPTAFYLCASSISQGRFRNEQYFGPGTRLTVT.